The 25 T cell receptor beta chains given below trace back to one sample, sequenced in a study of T cells in tuberculosis. The method was immunoSEQ multiplex PCR; TCRdb's version includes in-frame clones alone and lacks a portion of them. The table has 31,000 or so clones, more than 75% seen once. Time point noted: new active TB diagnosis, blood taken before or within 7 days of starting treatment. Sequences were derived from PBMCs, sampled at tuberculosis diagnosis. Receptors originate from an adult with tuberculosis.

This clone was picked up a small number of times. The chain employs TRBV19 and TRBJ1-1; TRBD1 might be the D (5 bases). CDR1 and CDR2 (germline): LNHDA, SQIVND (reference sequence). Trimming pared 6 bases from V and 5 bases from J, leaving 16 bases between. The CDR3 runs 14 residues. CDR3 sequence reads: CASRDQGVRTEAFF. The CDR3 DNA follows: TGTGCCAGTAGGGACCAGGGTGTTCGGACTGAAGCTTTCTTT.

The V call is TRBV7-3, the J call TRBJ2-7, with D perhaps TRBD2 (6 bases). This CDR3 has 13 residues. Trimming shortened V by 3 bases and J by 2 bases, and 8 bases separated the two germline ends. CDR1 and CDR2 (germline): SGHTA, FQGTGA. CDR3 sequence (DNA): TGTGCCAGCAGCTTCAGGAGGGCCTACGAGCAGTACTTC. Translation: CASSFRRAYEQYF.

CDR3 DNA: TGTGCCAGCAGTGAAGAGGCAGGTGCACAAGAGACCCAGTACTTC. This translates into CASSEEAGAQETQYF. The rearrangement uses TRBV6-1 and TRBJ2-5, with D unresolved. The CDR3 extends over 15 amino acids. CDR1 is MNHNS and CDR2 is SASEGT in the germline V gene. Trimming stripped 1 base from V and 2 bases from J, with 11 bases between.

J is TRBJ1-3 and V is TRBV7-3; D not resolved. V gave up 2 bases and J gave up 1 base, with 6 bases separating them. Germline CDR1 is SGHTA and CDR2 is FQGTGA. The CDR3 is 14 amino acids. The chain's CDR3 is CASSLGGSGNTIYF. In DNA form, the CDR3 reads TGTGCCAGCAGCTTAGGCGGATCTGGAAACACCATATATTTT.

The chain combines TRBV27 with TRBJ2-3; the match to TRBD2 covers 7 bases. After removal of 1 base from V and 6 bases from J, the junction contained 10 bases not matched to a gene. Germline assignment: CDR1 MNHEY and CDR2 SMNVEV (reference sequence). The CDR3 length is 16 residues. DNA for the CDR3: TGTGCCAGCAGTTTATTGGGGGGAGGGAGGGCGGATACGCAGTATTTT. Translation gives CASSLLGGGRADTQYF.

The chain has TRBV4-1 and TRBJ2-2; TRBD1 matches at 7 bases. V trimming: 6 bases; J trimming: 4 bases; junction bases outside the gene matches: 5. Germline CDR1 MGHRA, CDR2 YSYEKL. The CDR3 has 14 residues. CDR3 sequence (DNA): TGCGCCAGCAGACATTACAGGGGCACCGGGGAGCTGTTTTTT. Translation gives CASRHYRGTGELFF.

The chain has TRBV2 and TRBJ2-2; TRBD1 agrees at 10 bases. The CDR3 contains 15 residues. Germline lookup yields CDR1 SNHLY and CDR2 FYNNEI. V shed 4 bases, J shed 6 bases, and the junction held 5 bases outside the gene matches. The CDR3 sequence: CASSAGTGEAGELFF. In nucleotides, the CDR3 is TGTGCCAGCAGTGCAGGGACAGGGGAGGCCGGGGAGCTGTTTTTT.

This chain uses TRBV10-3 with TRBJ2-1; TRBD1 aligns across 9 bases. From germline, CDR1 is ENHRY and CDR2 SYGVKD. Trimming took 0 bases from V and 6 from J; bases not matched to a gene: 9. This CDR3 spans 17 amino acids. This CDR3 reads CAISESIGQGRFNEQFF. The CDR3 DNA reads as TGTGCCATCAGTGAGTCAATAGGACAGGGGCGATTCAATGAGCAGTTCTTC.

The chain combines TRBV5-1 with TRBJ2-6, with D possibly TRBD1 on 5 matching bases. This CDR3 has 16 residues. CDR1 is SGHRS and CDR2 is YFSETQ in the germline V gene. V lost 0 bases, J lost 0 bases, and 7 bases lay in between. CDR3 region: CASSLGQSSGANVLTF. CDR3 bases: TGCGCCAGCAGCTTGGGACAGAGCTCTGGGGCCAACGTCCTGACTTTC.

Comment on this clone: Other DNA sequences in this sample translate to the same CDR3. The V gene is TRBV7-3, the J gene TRBJ1-2; 8 bases match TRBD1. The V and J ends lost 0 bases and 6 bases, in that order; junction bases with no gene match: 9. Per germline, CDR1 SGHTA and CDR2 FQGTGA. This CDR3 is 16 amino acids long. The CDR3 is CASSLTSVQGAHGYTF. The CDR3 DNA follows: TGTGCCAGCAGCTTAACGTCGGTTCAGGGGGCCCATGGCTACACCTTC.

This sequence joins TRBV14 and TRBJ1-4; D is unclear. CDR1 and CDR2 from the germline V gene are SGHDN and FVKESK. With 4 bases removed from V and 3 bases from J, the gap between germline ends came to 9 bases. The CDR3 consists of 14 residues. The CDR3 bases are TGTGCCAGCAGCCCGCGGGCAGCTAATGAAAAACTGTTTTTT. Amino acids: CASSPRAANEKLFF.

V and J are TRBV11-2 and TRBJ1-2, with 9 bases that match TRBD1. Germline V CDR1 and CDR2: SGHAT, FQNNGV. J gave up 7 bases and V 4 bases, and 10 bases lay outside the gene matches. The CDR3 consists of 15 residues. The CDR3 DNA follows: TGTGCCAGCAGCTCGTGGACAGGGGCAATGGGTGGCTACACCTTC. This gives the protein CASSSWTGAMGGYTF.

The rearrangement uses TRBV14 and TRBJ2-7; possible D gene TRBD2, 6 bases. This CDR3 spans 11 amino acids. Germline V gene data show CDR1 as SGHDN and CDR2 as FVKESK. V lost 9 bases and J 5 bases, leaving 11 bases between the germline ends. The CDR3 is CASGLINEQYF. The CDR3 coding sequence is TGTGCCAGTGGACTAATTAACGAGCAGTACTTC.

The rearrangement uses TRBV7-9 and TRBJ2-7; 9 nucleotides line up with TRBD1. Germline CDR1 reads SEHNR; CDR2 reads FQNEAQ (reference sequence). The CDR3 consists of 14 residues. V dropped 3 bases and J dropped 4; count of bases not matched to a gene: 4. The CDR3 reads CASSFRDREYEQYF. The CDR3 DNA is TGTGCCAGCAGCTTCCGGGACAGGGAATACGAGCAGTACTTC.

This clone appeared once. The chain recombines TRBV5-1 with TRBJ2-2; the D gene is possibly TRBD1 (6 bases). The germline V gene encodes CDR1 SGHRS and CDR2 YFSETQ. This CDR3 has 15 residues. V was trimmed by 3 bases and J by 0 bases, leaving 9 bases between them. CDR3 DNA sequence: TGCGCCAGCAGCTATGGACAGCCGAACACCGGGGAGCTGTTTTTT. It encodes CASSYGQPNTGELFF.

The chain carries TRBV19 and TRBJ2-3, with 7 bases matching TRBD1. Germline-derived CDR1 and CDR2 are LNHDA and SQIVND (reference sequence). V trimming: 3 bases; J trimming: 3 bases; junction bases outside the gene matches: 6. This CDR3 has 15 residues. The CDR3 reads CASSMAQGVTDTQYF. The CDR3 DNA reads as TGTGCCAGTAGTATGGCGCAGGGGGTGACAGATACGCAGTATTTT.

The chain links TRBV10-1 to TRBJ2-6; D is ambiguous. The V end lost 4 bases, the J end lost 0 bases, and 10 bases lay between the germline ends. Looked up from germline, CDR1 is WNHNN and CDR2 is SYGVQD (reference sequence). The CDR3 loop spans 16 amino acids. The CDR3 nucleotides read TGCGCCAGCAGTGCTTCAGTTTACTCTGGGGCCAACGTCCTGACTTTC. Translating it yields CASSASVYSGANVLTF.

The genes are TRBV6-5 and TRBJ2-7; TRBD2 agrees at 11 bases. The germline gives CDR1 MNHEY, CDR2 SVGAGI. The CDR3 contains 16 residues. V lost 2 bases, J lost 4 bases, and 7 bases stayed unmatched. The DNA of the CDR3 is TGTGCCAGCAGTTACAGGCTAGCGGGGGGTGATTACGAGCAGTACTTC. Translation gives CASSYRLAGGDYEQYF.

The genes are TRBV25-1 and TRBJ2-7; TRBD2 matches at 7 bases. This CDR3 comprises 15 residues. Trimming at V came to 3 bases and at J to 4 bases, leaving 9 bases not matched to a gene. Germline V gene sequence: CDR1 MGHDK, CDR2 SYGVNS. In DNA, the CDR3 is TGTGCCAGCAGTGACCCCGCGGGGGATCGGTACGAGCAGTACTTC. It specifies CASSDPAGDRYEQYF.

The chain couples TRBV11-2 to TRBJ1-3; D not resolved. The CDR3 has 16 residues. The germline V and J ends were trimmed by 1 base and 0 bases, with 10 bases remaining between them. Germline V gene sequence: CDR1 SGHAT, CDR2 FQNNGV. CDR3 protein: CASSLVYSSSGNTIYF. The CDR3 nucleotides read TGTGCCAGCAGCTTAGTTTATAGCAGCTCTGGAAACACCATATATTTT.

The chain carries TRBV14 and TRBJ1-1; a weak D match, TRBD1 (5 bases). V was cut by 2 bases and J by 5 bases, with 12 bases left in between. Germline-derived CDR1 and CDR2 are SGHDN and FVKESK. CDR3 length equals 14 residues. The CDR3 is CASSQFSGGTEAFF. The CDR3 DNA reads as TGTGCCAGCAGCCAATTCAGCGGGGGAACTGAAGCTTTCTTT.

This clone was seen only once. J is TRBJ2-7 and V is TRBV30; 10 nucleotides line up with TRBD2. The CDR3 is made up of 14 amino acids. Germline CDR1 reads GTSNPN; CDR2 reads SVGIG (reference sequence). V lost 4 bases, J lost 5 bases, and 8 bases stayed unmatched. As DNA, the CDR3 is TGTGCCTGGACTGCTAGCGGGAGCCTGAACGAGCAGTACTTC. This translates into CAWTASGSLNEQYF.

The V gene is TRBV4-2, the J gene TRBJ2-3, with TRBD2 matching 10 bases. V was clipped by 4 bases and J by 4 bases; unmatched bases: 5. Germline-derived CDR1 and CDR2 are LGHNA and YNFKEQ. This CDR3 has 15 amino acids. The chain's CDR3 is CASSPSGGASDTQYF. The CDR3 nucleotides are TGTGCCAGCAGCCCGAGCGGGGGGGCCTCAGATACGCAGTATTTT.

The rearrangement links TRBV5-1 to TRBJ2-5; no firm D call. Per germline, CDR1 SGHRS and CDR2 YFSETQ. This CDR3 contains 13 residues. V shed 4 bases and J shed 7 bases, with 14 bases lying between them. The DNA for the CDR3 is TGCGCCAGCAGCCGGGTAACCCCGCGGACCCAGTACTTC. Translated, it gives CASSRVTPRTQYF.

V and J are TRBV10-1 and TRBJ2-3, with a tentative D call TRBD2 (6 bases). CDR1 and CDR2 from the germline V gene are WNHNN and SYGVQD (reference sequence). The CDR3 extends over 15 amino acids. V was pared by 6 bases and J by 5 bases, with 18 bases between. Written as DNA, the CDR3 is TGCGCCAGCAGCCCCCGGGGGATGCAGGGAGATACGCAGTATTTT. Translating it yields CASSPRGMQGDTQYF.